These T cell receptor beta chains were read from a single sample in a study of T-cell reconstitution after alpha-beta-depleted transplantation in children. Each CDR3 protein gets one entry after TCRdb re-called the PCR reads with MiXCR. The sample comprises around 600,000 distinct CDR3 sequences, roughly a tenth of which are singletons, and less than 4.5% rests with the top ten. Sequencing was performed on PBMCs from the stem cell graft donor, taken from the stem cell graft. The receptors come from a human donor who donated a stem cell graft to a child with acute myeloid leukemia. Each CDR3 is given with its conserved first and last residue. The D gene is left open where the match is weak. Only part of the rows carry a size: once, few, many, or a class if the clone is expanded.

TRBJ2-5	many	TRBV3-1	-	TGCGCCAGCAGCCATGGAGAGACCCAGTACTTC	CASSHGETQYF
TRBJ1-4	few	TRBV7-2	-	TGTGCCAGCAGCCTGACATTTAGTGAAAAACTGTTTTTT	CASSLTFSEKLFF
TRBJ2-3	many	TRBV7-2	TRBD2	TGTGCCAGCAGCTTTAGCGGGAGGAAAGCAGATACGCAGTATTTT	CASSFSGRKADTQYF
TRBJ2-3	-	TRBV18	-	TGTGCCAGCTCACCAGGACGGGATTGGGGCACAGATACGCAGTATTTT	CASSPGRDWGTDTQYF
TRBJ2-7	-	TRBV5-5	-	TGTGCCAGCAGCTTGGGAGGGAACCTCTGGGGGGAGCAGTACTTC	CASSLGGNLWGEQYF
TRBJ2-4	-	TRBV30	-	TGTGCCTGGGGATCGATAGGGGCGGAAAACATTCAGTACTTC	CAWGSIGAENIQYF
TRBJ2-1	once	TRBV3-1	TRBD2	TGTGCCAGCGCCGCCACTAGCGGAAACAATGAGCAGTTCTTC	CASAATSGNNEQFF
TRBJ1-2	-	TRBV27	-	TGTGCCAGCAGTTTTTGGAGGGATGGAATCCAGGAGGGCTACACCTTC	CASSFWRDGIQEGYTF
TRBJ1-1	-	TRBV2	-	TGTGCCAGCACTCGGTCAGACACAAAATTCACTGAAGCTTTCTTT	CASTRSDTKFTEAFF
TRBJ2-3	many	TRBV12-3/TRBV12-4	TRBD2	TGTGCCAGCAGTTTAGGGGACCTTCGGGGGGATTTT	CASSLGDLRGDF
TRBJ2-7	many	TRBV29-1	TRBD1	TGCAGCGTTGGGATCCAGGGGGCTCAGGAGCAGTACTTC	CSVGIQGAQEQYF
TRBJ2-7	few	TRBV20-1	TRBD2	TGCAGTGCTAGAGATGGGAGGGAGCCCGCGGCTCTGTGCTTC	CSARDGREPAALCF
TRBJ1-5	-	TRBV2	-	TGTGCCAGCAGTGAAGGGCTTACTAAGCGGGGCTACAGCAATCAGCCCCAGCATTTT	CASSEGLTKRGYSNQPQHF
TRBJ1-3	few	TRBV12-3/TRBV12-4	-	TGTGCGACCGGGGGGGGCAACACCATATATTTT	CATGGGNTIYF
TRBJ2-1	many	TRBV6-2/TRBV6-3	TRBD2	TGTGCCAGCTCATCCTCAGGGGCTAGCGGGATAATCGAGCAGTTCTTC	CASSSSGASGIIEQFF
TRBJ1-1	-	TRBV4-3	TRBD1	TGCGCCAGCAGCCAACAGGGACAGGGGGCGTTGAACACTGAAGCTTTCTTT	CASSQQGQGALNTEAFF
TRBJ2-3	-	TRBV29-1	-	TGCAGCGTTGAAAGGGTCGGAGATACGCAGTATTTT	CSVERVGDTQYF
TRBJ2-3	-	TRBV30	-	TGTGCCTGGAGTCGGGGGGCCTTGGGAGATACGCAGTATTTT	CAWSRGALGDTQYF
TRBJ1-6	many	TRBV7-2	-	TGTGCCAGCAGCTTAGGCCCGGATAATTCACCCCTCCACTTT	CASSLGPDNSPLHF
TRBJ2-3	many	TRBV5-6	TRBD2	TGTGCCAGCGTTACCTGGACGGGAGGGCCGGGAGATACGCAGTATTTT	CASVTWTGGPGDTQYF
TRBJ2-1	-	TRBV11-2	TRBD2	TGTGCCAGCCTTTTTAGCGGGCTTTACAATGAGCAGTTCTTC	CASLFSGLYNEQFF
TRBJ2-1	many	TRBV5-1	TRBD2	TGCGCCAGCAGCGTTAGACTAGCGGGAGGGCTAAATGAGCAGTTCTTC	CASSVRLAGGLNEQFF
TRBJ2-5	few	TRBV12-3/TRBV12-4	-	TGTGCCAGCAGGTCTATGGGGGGCGTAACTGAGACCCAGTACTTC	CASRSMGGVTETQYF
TRBJ2-1	many	TRBV5-1	TRBD2	TGTGCCAGCAGCTTGACTAGCGGAGTCTACAATGAGCAGTTCTTC	CASSLTSGVYNEQFF
TRBJ2-3	-	TRBV29-1	-	TGCAGCGTTGAAGAGGAGTGGCAAAAGCCTACAGATACGCAGTATTTT	CSVEEEWQKPTDTQYF
TRBJ1-5	many	TRBV6-1	-	TGTGCCAGCAGTGAACAGGGAAGCAATCAGCCCCAGCATTTT	CASSEQGSNQPQHF
TRBJ2-3	few	TRBV5-1	TRBD2	TGCGCCAGCAGCCTTGGGCTAGGACTAGCGGGACGCACAGATACGCAGTATTTT	CASSLGLGLAGRTDTQYF
TRBJ2-1	few	TRBV20-1	TRBD2	TGCAGTGCCCCCAGCGGGAGGGCCTATGAGCAGTTCTTC	CSAPSGRAYEQFF
TRBJ2-3	once	TRBV5-1	-	TGCGCCAGCAGCCGACTTAATATTCCTCGGGCGGATACGCAGTATTTT	CASSRLNIPRADTQYF
TRBJ2-5	many	TRBV3-1	-	TGTGCCAGCAGCCAAGATGGGGCGGGAACGGTAGAGACCCAGTACTTC	CASSQDGAGTVETQYF
TRBJ1-1	many	TRBV20-1	TRBD1	TGCAGTGTATTGGACAGGGGGCCGGTAGGCACTGAAGCTTTCTTT	CSVLDRGPVGTEAFF
TRBJ1-1	many	TRBV6-1	-	TGTGCCAGCAGTGAAGCTTTCTTT	CASSEAFF
TRBJ2-1	-	TRBV5-6	-	TGTGCCAGCAGCTTAGGAGGGACCGCCGAGCAGTTCTTC	CASSLGGTAEQFF
TRBJ2-2	many	TRBV4-2	-	TGTGCCAGCAGCCATTATCCCCCCAGCCAGAACACCGGGGAGCTGTTTTTT	CASSHYPPSQNTGELFF
TRBJ2-1	few	TRBV20-1	TRBD2	TGCAGTGCGGCCCCCGCGGGAGGTCTTTACAATGAGCAGTTCTTC	CSAAPAGGLYNEQFF
TRBJ2-2	-	TRBV7-3	-	TGTGCCAGCAGCTTAACCGGCGGGATGACCGGGGAGCTGTTTTTT	CASSLTGGMTGELFF
TRBJ1-5	few	TRBV28	-	TGTGCCAGCAGACCCCCGGCTTACCGGGACCTGTCAGCCCAGCATTTT	CASRPPAYRDLSAQHF
TRBJ2-7	few	TRBV5-1	TRBD1	TGCGCCAGCAGCTTGGAAGGGGGCGCGTACGAGCAGTACTTC	CASSLEGGAYEQYF
TRBJ1-3	-	TRBV7-2	TRBD1	TGTGCCAGCAGCCCCGACAGGGGAGGAAACACCATATATTTT	CASSPDRGGNTIYF
TRBJ2-7	few	TRBV28	-	TGTGCCAGCACCCATCTCTACGAGCAGTACTTC	CASTHLYEQYF
TRBJ2-5	-	TRBV20-1	-	TGCAGTGCTAGAGACCCCCGGCGGGGACAAGAGACCCAGTACTTC	CSARDPRRGQETQYF
TRBJ2-7	few	TRBV7-2	-	TGTGCCAGCAGCTTACATACCCGGGGAAAGACCTACGAGCAGTACTTC	CASSLHTRGKTYEQYF
TRBJ2-3	few	TRBV3-1	TRBD1	TGTGCCAGCAGCCAAACGACAGGGGCGAGGGATACGCAGTATTTT	CASSQTTGARDTQYF
TRBJ1-1	many	TRBV15	-	TGTGCCACCAGCAGAGGACGTAGCAGGGAAGCTTTCTTT	CATSRGRSREAFF
TRBJ1-1	-	TRBV12-3/TRBV12-4	TRBD1	TGTGCCAGCAGCTCGGGTACAGGGGGCTCGGCTGAAGCTTTCTTT	CASSSGTGGSAEAFF
TRBJ2-7	few	TRBV7-8	TRBD2	TGTGCCAGCAGCTCGCGGACTAGAGGCGACGAGCAGTACTTC	CASSSRTRGDEQYF
TRBJ2-1	many	TRBV24-1	-	TGTGCCACCAGTGACACGGTAGGGCAGTTCTTC	CATSDTVGQFF
TRBJ1-1	many	TRBV28	-	TGTGCCAGCAGTCCAACCGGGACGGTGAACACTGAAGCTTTCTTT	CASSPTGTVNTEAFF
TRBJ2-7	-	TRBV30	-	TGTGCCTGGAGTTCGGTGGGGTACCTGCCCTACGAGCAGTACTTC	CAWSSVGYLPYEQYF
TRBJ2-5	many	TRBV27	-	TGTGCCAGCATGATAGGGACGGGACAAGAGACCCAGTACTTC	CASMIGTGQETQYF
TRBJ2-3	-	TRBV20-1	-	TGCAGTGCCAAGACAGATACGCAGTATTTT	CSAKTDTQYF
TRBJ2-3	-	TRBV12-3/TRBV12-4	-	TGTGCCAGCAGTTTTGGGGGGACAGATGCGCAGTATTTT	CASSFGGTDAQYF
TRBJ2-7	few	TRBV2	-	TGTGCCAGCAGGCGGGACGTTTCCGAGCAGTACTTC	CASRRDVSEQYF
TRBJ2-7	many	TRBV20-1	-	TGCAGTGCCCCAAGACAGGTAGGAGATGCCGAGCAGTACTTC	CSAPRQVGDAEQYF
TRBJ2-5	many	TRBV25-1	TRBD1	TGTGCCAGCAGTGAACCTAGGACAGGGCAAGAGACCCAGTACTTC	CASSEPRTGQETQYF
TRBJ2-3	few	TRBV12-3/TRBV12-4	-	TGTGCCAGCAGTTTAGATATTAGTAGCACAGATACGCAGTATTTT	CASSLDISSTDTQYF
TRBJ2-7	-	TRBV18	-	TGTGCCAGCTCCCCGATCGTTGAGAGACCCTACGAGCAGTACTTC	CASSPIVERPYEQYF